Listed here are 5 T cell receptor beta chains from one sample, sequenced in a study of CD8 T cells in ankylosing spondylitis. Findings of the study overall: For ankylosing spondylitis blood, a TCR beta motif of several highly homologous variants appeared characteristic.

TCRdb recomputed calls from the 5' RACE reads with MiXCR, one row per CDR3 protein. The table includes roughly 440,000 distinct CDR3 sequences, roughly 18% detected once. The antigens of these receptors remain unknown. Material: blood, either unsorted or a sorted T cell fraction (not recorded which). The source is a male donor with ankylosing spondylitis.

V is TRBV12-3 or TRBV12-4 and J is TRBJ1-6; D call uncertain. The CDR3 runs to 12 residues. V was clipped by 2 bases and J by 9 bases, with 5 bases between them. CDR3 in DNA: TGTGCCAGCAGTTTACTTGGTTCACCCCTCCACTTT. Translated: CASSLLGSPLHF.

CDR3 bases: TGTGCCAGCAAGACAGAGACCTACGAGCAGTACTTC. Residues: CASKTETYEQYF. The genes are TRBV2 and TRBJ2-7, with TRBD1 as a possible D gene (5 bases). The CDR3 totals 12 residues. Germline loops: CDR1 SNHLY, CDR2 FYNNEI. V was shortened by 7 bases and J by 2 bases, with 9 bases between the two germline ends.

This clonotype was counted a few times. The chain is built from TRBV7-9 and TRBJ2-3; no definite D call. CDR1 and CDR2 (germline): SEHNR, FQNEAQ (reference sequence). The length of the CDR3 is 14 residues. With 2 bases removed from V and 6 bases from J, the gap between germline ends came to 12 bases. The CDR3 DNA is TGTGCCAGCAGCTTACGTTGGTCGTGGGATACGCAGTATTTT. As protein: CASSLRWSWDTQYF.

V usage is TRBV20-1 and J usage is TRBJ2-7; D ambiguous. Per the germline V gene, CDR1 is DFQATT and CDR2 is SNEGSKA (reference sequence). V was trimmed by 1 base and J by 0 bases, leaving 10 bases between them. The CDR3 contains 14 residues. The CDR3 spells CSARGGFDSYEQYF. As DNA, the CDR3 is TGCAGTGCTAGAGGGGGATTCGACTCCTACGAGCAGTACTTC.

This chain connects TRBV2 to TRBJ1-5; D might be TRBD1 (5 bases). The CDR3 runs to 14 residues. Germline CDR1 reads SNHLY; CDR2 reads FYNNEI. Trimming took off 4 bases at V and 4 bases at J, with 11 bases between the two ends. CDR3 sequence (DNA): TGTGCCAGCAGTGCCGTCGGGGGGAATCAGCCCCAGCATTTT. Amino acid sequence: CASSAVGGNQPQHF.